Listed below are T cell receptor beta chains from one sample, sequenced in a study of cytomegalovirus exposure and HLA in healthy donors. TCRdb's table, derived via immunoSEQ multiplex PCR, lists solely in-frame clones and lacks some. The data contain about 95,000 clones, about 85% of them singletons. Sequencing input: PBMCs. These receptors were collected from a man between 18 and 35 years old in good health and CMV-seropositive. CDR3s include the opening cysteine and the closing phenylalanine or tryptophan. D genes are given only for firm matches. Size is omitted from some rows. Given values are once, few, many or a class for expanded clones.

clone size	D gene	V gene	J gene	CDR3 protein	CDR3 DNA
-	-	TRBV5-1	TRBJ2-2	CASSLTTGIHGELFF	TGCGCCAGCAGCTTGACTACAGGGATTCACGGGGAGCTGTTTTTT
-	-	TRBV19	TRBJ2-5	CASSFRRGPGETQYF	TGTGCCAGTAGTTTTCGACGCGGCCCGGGGGAGACCCAGTACTTC
-	-	TRBV19	TRBJ2-1	CASSIRWGSSYNEQFF	TGTGCCAGTAGTATAAGGTGGGGCTCCTCCTACAATGAGCAGTTCTTC
medium-sized	TRBD2	TRBV19	TRBJ2-7	CASSSGTSGEQYF	TGTGCCAGTAGTTCTGGGACTAGCGGCGAGCAGTACTTC
once	TRBD2	TRBV7-3	TRBJ2-1	CASSSEREREQFF	TGTGCCAGCAGCTCCGAGCGGGAGAGGGAGCAGTTCTTC
-	-	TRBV6-4	TRBJ1-1	CASSREVNTEAFF	TGTGCCAGCAGCCGAGAGGTAAACACTGAAGCTTTCTTT
-	TRBD1	TRBV27	TRBJ1-4	CASSFQPTGGTEKLFF	TGTGCCAGCAGTTTCCAACCGACAGGGGGCACTGAAAAACTGTTTTTT
-	-	TRBV6-1	TRBJ2-5	CASSPELTRQETQYF	TGTGCCAGCAGTCCCGAGTTGACTAGACAAGAGACCCAGTACTTC
-	TRBD2	TRBV11-1	TRBJ2-1	CASSSPRLAGARGYNEQFF	TGTGCCAGCAGCTCCCCCCGGCTAGCGGGAGCTAGGGGTTACAATGAGCAGTTCTTC
few	TRBD1	TRBV4-1	TRBJ2-3	CASSQPRDSFTDTQYF	TGCGCCAGCAGCCAACCCCGGGACAGTTTCACAGATACGCAGTATTTT
-	TRBD2	TRBV5-1	TRBJ2-7	CASSAEGLAGAYEQYF	TGCGCCAGCAGCGCGGAGGGACTAGCGGGAGCCTACGAGCAGTACTTC
-	TRBD2	TRBV18	TRBJ2-4	CASSQGSAGVGKNIQYF	TGTGCCAGCTCACAGGGATCGGCGGGAGTGGGCAAAAACATTCAGTACTTC
once	-	TRBV28	TRBJ1-5	CASSLGPRGSQPQHF	TGTGCCAGCAGTTTAGGTCCCAGGGGTTCTCAGCCCCAGCATTTT
-	-	TRBV10-3	TRBJ1-2	CATLPGEGSYGYTF	TGTGCCACCCTACCGGGGGAGGGGAGCTATGGCTACACCTTC
-	TRBD1	TRBV6-1	TRBJ1-2	CASSRDRGPGYTF	TGTGCCAGCAGCCGGGACAGGGGGCCTGGCTACACCTTC
-	-	TRBV7-6	TRBJ2-1	CASSRTDSPYNEQFF	TGTGCCAGCAGCCGCACGGACAGCCCCTACAATGAGCAGTTCTTC
-	-	TRBV7-2	TRBJ2-3	CASSLGTNTDTQYF	TGTGCCAGCAGCTTAGGGACAAACACAGATACGCAGTATTTT
-	TRBD1	TRBV7-9	TRBJ2-7	CASSLAGGISEQYF	TGTGCCAGCAGCTTAGCAGGGGGCATTAGCGAGCAGTACTTC
-	TRBD2	TRBV9	TRBJ2-1	CASSPTPTSGRYDEQFF	TGTGCCAGCAGCCCAACCCCCACTAGCGGGAGGTATGATGAGCAGTTCTTC
-	-	TRBV5-1	TRBJ2-2	CASSPRLDRTGELFF	TGCGCCAGCAGCCCTCGACTAGATCGCACCGGGGAGCTGTTTTTT
-	TRBD2	TRBV11-3	TRBJ2-1	CASSPLAGGPNEQFF	TGTGCCAGCAGCCCACTAGCGGGAGGCCCCAATGAGCAGTTCTTC
many	-	TRBV6-1	TRBJ2-2	CASSFGGGPGELFF	TGTGCCAGCAGTTTCGGAGGGGGCCCCGGGGAGCTGTTTTTT
-	-	TRBV6-1	TRBJ1-5	CASSKRGESNQPQHF	TGTGCCAGCAGTAAGCGTGGAGAAAGCAATCAGCCCCAGCATTTT
once	-	TRBV7-8	TRBJ2-2	CASSSDRWTGELFF	TGTGCCAGCAGCTCAGATCGATGGACCGGGGAGCTGTTTTTT
-	-	TRBV7-6	TRBJ1-1	CASSLPLGNTEAFF	TGTGCCAGCAGCTTACCTCTCGGGAACACTGAAGCTTTCTTT
-	-	TRBV29-1	TRBJ2-7	CSARTDYEQYF	TGCAGCGCCCGGACAGACTACGAGCAGTACTTC
few	TRBD2	TRBV18	TRBJ2-2	CASSPPSSGSSGELFF	TGTGCCAGCTCACCACCGTCTAGCGGGAGTTCCGGGGAGCTGTTTTTT
-	TRBD2	TRBV10-3	TRBJ2-2	CASQGGLTSGIAGELFF	TGTGCCTCGCAAGGGGGGCTGACTAGCGGGATCGCCGGGGAGCTGTTTTTT
once	-	TRBV4-2	TRBJ2-1	CASSQGSGSYNEQFF	TGTGCCAGCAGCCAAGGTAGCGGCTCCTACAATGAGCAGTTCTTC
-	TRBD2	TRBV6-1	TRBJ2-3	CASSEQTGGADTQYF	TGTGCCAGCAGTGAACAGACGGGAGGGGCAGATACGCAGTATTTT
-	TRBD1	TRBV6-1	TRBJ2-7	CASGRDRDITSEQYF	TGTGCCAGCGGTAGGGACAGAGATATAACCAGCGAGCAGTACTTC
-	TRBD1	TRBV19	TRBJ1-5	CASSRRQGDNQPQHF	TGTGCCAGTAGTCGTCGACAGGGTGACAATCAGCCCCAGCATTTT
few	TRBD1	TRBV18	TRBJ2-7	CASSVGTGDWYEQYF	TGTGCCAGCTCCGTGGGGACAGGGGATTGGTACGAGCAGTACTTC
few	-	TRBV7-9	TRBJ1-1	CASTLMNTEAFF	TGTGCCAGCACACTCATGAACACTGAAGCTTTCTTT
-	-	TRBV27	TRBJ2-7	CASSSHREGYEQYF	TGTGCCAGCAGCTCTCACAGGGAAGGTTACGAGCAGTACTTC
-	-	TRBV7-9	TRBJ1-2	CASSLSRTALYGYTF	TGTGCCAGCAGCTTATCTCGGACAGCCCTCTATGGCTACACCTTC
-	-	TRBV19	TRBJ2-7	CASSLPTGTNNYEQYF	TGTGCCAGTAGTCTACCCACCGGGACAAACAACTACGAGCAGTACTTC
-	TRBD1	TRBV5-1	TRBJ2-7	CASSFGDRPLKEQYF	TGCGCCAGCAGCTTCGGGGACAGGCCCCTAAAAGAGCAGTACTTC
-	TRBD1	TRBV2	TRBJ2-5	CASSEALGTGSETQYF	TGTGCCAGCAGTGAAGCGCTTGGGACAGGGTCAGAGACCCAGTACTTC
-	-	TRBV18	TRBJ1-4	CASSVFVSPDSNEKLFF	TGTGCCAGCTCCGTCTTCGTCTCACCGGACTCTAATGAAAAACTGTTTTTT
-	TRBD2	TRBV27	TRBJ2-1	CASSSWTSGSQSDEQFF	TGTGCCAGCAGTTCGTGGACTAGCGGGAGTCAGAGCGATGAGCAGTTCTTC
-	-	TRBV11-2	TRBJ2-1	CASSLAGEQFF	TGTGCCAGCAGCTTGGCGGGGGAGCAGTTCTTC
-	-	TRBV7-6	TRBJ2-5	CASSQGETQYF	TGTGCCAGCAGCCAGGGGGAGACCCAGTACTTC
-	-	TRBV9	TRBJ2-3	CASSVGGHLVGDTQYF	TGTGCCAGCAGCGTAGGGGGACACCTAGTAGGCGATACGCAGTATTTT
-	TRBD2	TRBV19	TRBJ2-7	CASSTRTSGRGYEQYF	TGTGCCAGTAGTACGAGGACTAGCGGGAGGGGCTACGAGCAGTACTTC
-	TRBD2	TRBV15	TRBJ2-1	CATSRDPPGGPKLGYNEQFF	TGTGCCACCAGCAGAGATCCACCGGGAGGGCCGAAACTGGGCTACAATGAGCAGTTCTTC